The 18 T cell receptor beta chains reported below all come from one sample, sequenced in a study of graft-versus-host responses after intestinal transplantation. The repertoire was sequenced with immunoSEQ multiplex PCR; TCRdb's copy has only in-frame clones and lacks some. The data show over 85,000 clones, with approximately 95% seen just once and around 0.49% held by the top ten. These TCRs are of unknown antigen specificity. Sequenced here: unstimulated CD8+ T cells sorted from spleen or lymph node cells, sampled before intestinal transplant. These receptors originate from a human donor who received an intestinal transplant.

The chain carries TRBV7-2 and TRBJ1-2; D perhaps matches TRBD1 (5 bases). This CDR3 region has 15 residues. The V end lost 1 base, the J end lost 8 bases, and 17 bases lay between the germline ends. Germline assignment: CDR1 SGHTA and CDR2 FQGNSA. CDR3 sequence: CASSLVGGGIEGYTF. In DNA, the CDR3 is TGTGCCAGCAGCTTAGTTGGTGGGGGGATCGAAGGCTACACCTTC.

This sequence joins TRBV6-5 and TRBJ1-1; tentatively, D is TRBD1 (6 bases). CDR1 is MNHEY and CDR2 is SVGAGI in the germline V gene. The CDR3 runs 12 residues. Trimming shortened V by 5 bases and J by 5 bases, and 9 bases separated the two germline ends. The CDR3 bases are TGTGCCAGCAGTGTGCAGGGGACTGAAGCTTTCTTT. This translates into CASSVQGTEAFF.

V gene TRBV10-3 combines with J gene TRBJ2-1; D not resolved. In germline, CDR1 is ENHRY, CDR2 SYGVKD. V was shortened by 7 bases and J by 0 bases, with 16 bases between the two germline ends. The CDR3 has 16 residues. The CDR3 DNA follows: TGTGCCATCACCGAATTGCGGCTTAGCTCCTACAATGAGCAGTTCTTC. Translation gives CAITELRLSSYNEQFF.

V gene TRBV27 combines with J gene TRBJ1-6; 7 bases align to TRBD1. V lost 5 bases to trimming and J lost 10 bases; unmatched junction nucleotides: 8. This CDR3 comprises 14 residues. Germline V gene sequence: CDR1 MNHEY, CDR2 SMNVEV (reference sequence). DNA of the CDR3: TGTGCCAGCAGTCAGACAGGGACTGGGTCACCCCTCCACTTT. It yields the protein CASSQTGTGSPLHF.

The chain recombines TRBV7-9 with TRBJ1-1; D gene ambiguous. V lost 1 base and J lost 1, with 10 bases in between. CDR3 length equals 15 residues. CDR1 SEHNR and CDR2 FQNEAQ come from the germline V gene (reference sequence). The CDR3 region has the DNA TGTGCCAGCAGCTTAGGCCTAGCAGGGAACACTGAAGCTTTCTTT. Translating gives CASSLGLAGNTEAFF. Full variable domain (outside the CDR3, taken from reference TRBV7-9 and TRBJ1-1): DTGVSQNPRHKITKRGQNVTFRCDPISEHNRLYWYRQTLGQGPEFLTYFQNEAQLEKSRLLSDRFSAERPKGSFSTLEIQRTEQGDSAMYLCASSLGLAGNTEAFFGQGTRLTVV.

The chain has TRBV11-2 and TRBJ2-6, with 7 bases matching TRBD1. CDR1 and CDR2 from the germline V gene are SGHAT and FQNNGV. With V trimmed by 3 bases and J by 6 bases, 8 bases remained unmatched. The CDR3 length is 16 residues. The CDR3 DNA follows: TGTGCCAGCAGCTTGGACAGGACCGGAATGGCCAACGTCCTGACTTTC. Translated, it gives CASSLDRTGMANVLTF.

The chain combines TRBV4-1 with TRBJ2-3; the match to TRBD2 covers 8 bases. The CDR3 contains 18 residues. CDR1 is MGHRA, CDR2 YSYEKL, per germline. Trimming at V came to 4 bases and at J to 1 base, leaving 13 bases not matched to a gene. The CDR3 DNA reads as TGCGCCAGCAGCCGCACATCGGAGCGGGAGTTGCGCACAGATACGCAGTATTTT. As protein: CASSRTSERELRTDTQYF.

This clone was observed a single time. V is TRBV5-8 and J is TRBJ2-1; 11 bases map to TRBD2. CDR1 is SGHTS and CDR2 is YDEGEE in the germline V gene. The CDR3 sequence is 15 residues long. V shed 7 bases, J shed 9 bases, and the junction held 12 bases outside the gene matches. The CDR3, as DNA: TGTGCCAGCCGTTTTGGGGTACTAGCGGGAGTTGAGCAGTTCTTC. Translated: CASRFGVLAGVEQFF.

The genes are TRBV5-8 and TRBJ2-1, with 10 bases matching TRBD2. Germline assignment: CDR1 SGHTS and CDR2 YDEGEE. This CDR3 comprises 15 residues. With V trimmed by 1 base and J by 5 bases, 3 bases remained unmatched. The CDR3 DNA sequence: TGTGCCAGCAGCTTGTGGACTAGCGGAAACAATGAGCAGTTCTTC. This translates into CASSLWTSGNNEQFF. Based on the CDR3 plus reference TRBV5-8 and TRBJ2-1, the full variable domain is EAGVTQSPTHLIKTRGQQATLRCSPISGHTSVYWYQQALGLGLQFLLWYDEGEERNRGNFPPRFSGRQFPNYSSELNVNALELEDSALYLCASSLWTSGNNEQFFGPGTRLTVL.

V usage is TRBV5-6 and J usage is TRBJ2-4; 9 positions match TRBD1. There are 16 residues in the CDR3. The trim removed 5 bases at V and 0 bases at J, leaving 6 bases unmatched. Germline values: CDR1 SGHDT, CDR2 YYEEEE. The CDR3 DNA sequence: TGTGCCAGCAGACAGGACAGGGGTGAAGCCAAAAACATTCAGTACTTC. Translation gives CASRQDRGEAKNIQYF.

The CDR3 coding sequence is TGTGCCAGCAGCCGGACTAGCGGGGGCTTCCGAAGCACAGATACGCAGTATTTT. Its protein product is CASSRTSGGFRSTDTQYF. The J gene is TRBJ2-3, the V gene TRBV7-9, with 13 nucleotides matching TRBD2. CDR3 length: 18 residues. J lost 0 bases, V lost 5 bases, and 8 bases had no gene match. The germline gives CDR1 SEHNR, CDR2 FQNEAQ (reference sequence).

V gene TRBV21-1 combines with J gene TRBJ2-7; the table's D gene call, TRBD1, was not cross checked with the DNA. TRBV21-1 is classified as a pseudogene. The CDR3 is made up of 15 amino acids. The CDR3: CASSKPGQPSYEQYF. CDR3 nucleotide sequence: TGTGCCAGCAGCAAGCCGGGACAGCCCTCCTACGAGCAGTACTTC.

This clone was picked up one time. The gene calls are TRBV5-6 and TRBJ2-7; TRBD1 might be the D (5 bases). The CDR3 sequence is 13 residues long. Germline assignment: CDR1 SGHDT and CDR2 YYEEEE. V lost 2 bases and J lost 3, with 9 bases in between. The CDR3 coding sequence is TGTGCCAGCAGCTTCGCAGGGAACTACGAGCAGTACTTC. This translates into CASSFAGNYEQYF.

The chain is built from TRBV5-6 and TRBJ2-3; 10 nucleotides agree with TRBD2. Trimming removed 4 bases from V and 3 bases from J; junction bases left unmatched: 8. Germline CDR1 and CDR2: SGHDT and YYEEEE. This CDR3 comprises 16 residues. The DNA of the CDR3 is TGTGCCAGCAGCCCACGACTAGCGGGTGGTACAGATACGCAGTATTTT. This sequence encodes CASSPRLAGGTDTQYF.

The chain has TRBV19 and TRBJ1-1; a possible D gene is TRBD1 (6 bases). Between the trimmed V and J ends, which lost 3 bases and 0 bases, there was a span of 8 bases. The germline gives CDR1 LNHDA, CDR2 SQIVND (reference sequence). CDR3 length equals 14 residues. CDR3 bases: TGTGCCAGTAGTATGACAGGAGTGAACACTGAAGCTTTCTTT. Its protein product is CASSMTGVNTEAFF.

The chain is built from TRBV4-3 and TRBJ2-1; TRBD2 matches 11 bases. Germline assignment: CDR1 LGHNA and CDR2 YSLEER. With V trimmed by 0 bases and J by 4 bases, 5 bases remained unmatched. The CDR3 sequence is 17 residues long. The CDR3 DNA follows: TGCGCCAGCAGCCAAGATCCAAGACTAGCGGGGTACAATGAGCAGTTCTTC. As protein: CASSQDPRLAGYNEQFF.

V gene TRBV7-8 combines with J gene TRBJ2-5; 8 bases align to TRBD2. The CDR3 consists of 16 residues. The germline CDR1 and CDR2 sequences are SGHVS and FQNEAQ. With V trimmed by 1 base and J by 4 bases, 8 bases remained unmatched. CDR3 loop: CASSLGVGGAGETQYF. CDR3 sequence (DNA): TGTGCCAGCAGCTTAGGTGTCGGGGGGGCCGGAGAGACCCAGTACTTC.

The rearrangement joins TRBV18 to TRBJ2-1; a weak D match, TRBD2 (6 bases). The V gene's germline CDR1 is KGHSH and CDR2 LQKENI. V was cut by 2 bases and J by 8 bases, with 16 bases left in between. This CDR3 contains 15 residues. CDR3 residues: CASSPWDSSSDEQFF. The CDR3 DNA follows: TGTGCCAGCTCACCATGGGACTCCTCGAGCGATGAGCAGTTCTTC.